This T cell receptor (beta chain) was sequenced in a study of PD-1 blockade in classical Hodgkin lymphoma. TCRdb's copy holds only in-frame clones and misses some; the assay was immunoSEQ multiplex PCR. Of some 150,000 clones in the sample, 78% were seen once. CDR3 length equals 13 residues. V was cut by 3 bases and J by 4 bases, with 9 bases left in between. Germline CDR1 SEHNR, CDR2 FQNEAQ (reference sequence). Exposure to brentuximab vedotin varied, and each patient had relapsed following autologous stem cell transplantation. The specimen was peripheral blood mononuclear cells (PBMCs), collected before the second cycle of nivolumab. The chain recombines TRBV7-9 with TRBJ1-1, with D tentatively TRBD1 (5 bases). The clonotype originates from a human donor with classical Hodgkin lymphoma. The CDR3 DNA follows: TGTGCCAGCAGCTTGGGGGGTCGCACTGAAGCTTTCTTT. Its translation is CASSLGGRTEAFF. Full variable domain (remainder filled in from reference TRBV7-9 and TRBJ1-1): DTGVSQNPRHKITKRGQNVTFRCDPISEHNRLYWYRQTLGQGPEFLTYFQNEAQLEKSRLLSDRFSAERPKGSFSTLEIQRTEQGDSAMYLCASSLGGRTEAFFGQGTRLTVV.